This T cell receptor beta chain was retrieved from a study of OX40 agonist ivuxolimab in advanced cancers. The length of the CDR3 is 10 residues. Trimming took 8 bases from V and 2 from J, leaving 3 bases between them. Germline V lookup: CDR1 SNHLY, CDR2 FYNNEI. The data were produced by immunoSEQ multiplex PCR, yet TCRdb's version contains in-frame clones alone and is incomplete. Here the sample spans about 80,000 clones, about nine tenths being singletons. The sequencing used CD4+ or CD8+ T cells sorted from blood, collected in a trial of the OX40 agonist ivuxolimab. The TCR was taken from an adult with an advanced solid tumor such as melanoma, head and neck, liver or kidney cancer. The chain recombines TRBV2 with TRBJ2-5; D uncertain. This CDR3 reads CASGQETQYF. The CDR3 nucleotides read TGTGCCAGCGGGCAAGAGACCCAGTACTTC. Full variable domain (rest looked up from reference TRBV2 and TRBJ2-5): EPEVTQTPSHQVTQMGQEVILRCVPISNHLYFYWYRQILGQKVEFLVSFYNNEISEKSEIFDDQFSVERPDGSNFTLKIRSTKLEDSAMYFCASGQETQYFGPGTRLLVL.